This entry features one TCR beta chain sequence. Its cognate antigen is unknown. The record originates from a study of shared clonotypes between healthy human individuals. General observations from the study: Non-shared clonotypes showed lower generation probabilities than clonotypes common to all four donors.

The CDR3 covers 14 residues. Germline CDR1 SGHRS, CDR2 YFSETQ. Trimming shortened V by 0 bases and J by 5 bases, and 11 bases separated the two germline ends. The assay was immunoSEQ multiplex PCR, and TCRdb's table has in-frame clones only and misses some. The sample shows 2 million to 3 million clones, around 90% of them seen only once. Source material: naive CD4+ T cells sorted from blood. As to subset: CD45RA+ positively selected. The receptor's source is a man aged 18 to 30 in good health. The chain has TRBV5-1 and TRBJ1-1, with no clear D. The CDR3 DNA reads TGCGCCAGCAGCTTGGCGGGCGGAATGACTGAAGCTTTCTTT. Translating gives CASSLAGGMTEAFF.